This record looks at one T cell receptor beta chain sequence and its context. What it binds is unknown. TCRdb's copy holds only in-frame clones and misses some; the assay was immunoSEQ multiplex PCR. The sample shows approximately 940,000 clones, about 80% of them seen only once. These data originate in a study of shared clonotypes between healthy human individuals. Study-wide results and caveats: Clonotype sharing across several donors was observed for around 5% of naive CD4 clonotypes.

The CDR3 covers 15 residues. The ends lost 3 bases at V and 1 base at J; junction bases unmatched: 3. The germline CDR1 and CDR2 sequences are MGHRA and YSYEKL. The chain carries TRBV4-1 and TRBJ2-7, with 10 bases identical to TRBD2. The sequence derives from a young man in good health. Sequenced material: memory CD4+ T cells sorted from blood. Subset specified: CD45RA-negative fraction. The CDR3 reads CASSHETSGSYEQYF. CDR3 DNA sequence: TGCGCCAGCAGCCACGAGACTAGCGGGTCCTACGAGCAGTACTTC.